This T cell receptor beta chain was sequenced in a study of CD8 T cells in Susac syndrome. Random hexamers primed reverse transcription of about 0.45 to 1 ug RNA. Multiplex PCR with immunoSEQ amplified the TCR beta CDR3 across 54 Vbeta and 13 Jbeta. TCRdb used MiXCR to reprocess the immunoSEQ multiplex PCR reads, holding one entry per CDR3 protein. The sample lists fewer than 80,000 distinct CDR3 sequences, 85% to 95% seen once, with under 0.6% in the top ten. This CDR3 is 14 amino acids long. V lost 6 bases, J lost 7 bases, and 16 bases lay in between. Looked up from germline, CDR1 is MDHEN and CDR2 is SYDVKM.

The sequenced sample was CD8+ T cells from PBMCs. The chain links TRBV28 to TRBJ2-1; D is possibly TRBD2 (6 bases). The TCR originated in a human donor with multiple sclerosis. As DNA, the CDR3 is TGTGCCAGCAGGCTAGCGAAATTGGGGAATGAGCAGTTCTTC. Translation: CASRLAKLGNEQFF.